The entry below gives a single T cell receptor (beta chain) sequence along with its context. Produced via immunoSEQ multiplex PCR; TCRdb's table is partial and in-frame only. The data show roughly 130,000 clones, with roughly 91% seen just once and 1.7% held by the top ten. The source of the sample is a study of control samples from healthy donors and cancer patients. V was pared by 5 bases and J by 7 bases, with 15 bases between. Germline lookup yields CDR1 SGHTA and CDR2 FQGNSA. There are 13 residues in the CDR3. This TCR derives from a man between 50 and 59 years old with head and neck cancer. The J gene is TRBJ2-7, the V gene TRBV7-2; no clear D. The sample comprised PBMCs. This chain's CDR3 is CASSLDPKGEQYF. CDR3 DNA sequence: TGTGCCAGCAGCCTTGACCCGAAAGGGGAGCAGTACTTC.